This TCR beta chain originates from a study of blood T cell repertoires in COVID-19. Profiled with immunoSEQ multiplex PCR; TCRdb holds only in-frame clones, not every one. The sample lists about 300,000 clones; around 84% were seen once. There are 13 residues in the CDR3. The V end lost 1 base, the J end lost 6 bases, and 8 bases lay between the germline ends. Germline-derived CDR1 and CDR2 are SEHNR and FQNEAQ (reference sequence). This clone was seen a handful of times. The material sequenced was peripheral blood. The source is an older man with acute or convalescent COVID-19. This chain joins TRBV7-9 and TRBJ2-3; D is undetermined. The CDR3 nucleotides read TGTGCCAGCAGCTTAGACGGGTGGGATACGCAGTATTTT. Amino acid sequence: CASSLDGWDTQYF.